These 32 T cell receptor beta chains were all obtained from the same sample, sequenced in a study of T cells in Graves' hyperthyroidism and ophthalmopathy. RNA transcripts yielded amplified TCR beta CDR3 regions. The HTBI set primed first-round TCR CDR3 RT-PCR. TCRdb processed the multiplex PCR reads anew with MiXCR; each CDR3 protein has one entry. The data hold under 350,000 distinct CDR3 sequences, with around 20% observed a single time. The source material was blood. These receptors all stem from a woman in her forties or fifties with Graves' hyperthyroidism.

This clonotype was seen ten or more times. J is TRBJ2-7 and V is TRBV11-2; 9 bases are shared with TRBD2. The CDR3 spans 13 residues. Germline CDR1 reads SGHAT; CDR2 reads FQNNGV. Trimming removed 5 bases from V and 7 bases from J; junction bases left unmatched: 6. Here the CDR3 DNA reads TGTGCCAGCAGCCAGGGACTAGCAGGGGAGCAGTACTTC. Protein sequence: CASSQGLAGEQYF.

Many counts were recorded for this clonotype. The rearrangement uses TRBV19 and TRBJ2-2; 7 nucleotides align to TRBD1. The CDR3 covers 14 residues. The V gene end was trimmed by 7 bases and the J gene end by 4 bases; junction bases not matched to a gene: 6. Germline CDR1 is LNHDA and CDR2 is SQIVND (reference sequence). The CDR3 here is CASMKGAVTGELFF. The DNA for the CDR3 is TGTGCCAGTATGAAGGGGGCGGTCACCGGGGAGCTGTTTTTT.

The rearrangement joins TRBV2 to TRBJ1-1; D unclear. From germline, CDR1 is SNHLY and CDR2 FYNNEI. The CDR3 sequence is 13 residues long. V lost 0 bases, J lost 4 bases, and 6 bases lay in between. The CDR3: CASSEAPTTEAFF. CDR3 DNA sequence: TGTGCCAGCAGTGAAGCCCCCACCACTGAAGCTTTCTTT.

This clonotype was found many times. This chain links TRBV10-1 with TRBJ2-1, with 16 bases aligning to TRBD2. This CDR3 contains 16 residues. J gave up 9 bases and V 6 bases, and 8 bases lay outside the gene matches. Germline V gene sequence: CDR1 WNHNN, CDR2 SYGVQD (reference sequence). In DNA form, the CDR3 reads TGCGCCAGCAGCTCCGGGACTAGCGGGGGGGCAACTGAGCAGTTCTTC. Translated, it gives CASSSGTSGGATEQFF.

CDR3 sequence reads: CASSLATTRDEQYF. DNA of the CDR3: TGTGCCAGCAGCTTAGCGACCACCAGGGACGAGCAGTACTTC. The gene calls are TRBV7-6 and TRBJ2-7; D possibly corresponds to TRBD1 (5 bases). The CDR3 has 14 residues. Germline V lookup: CDR1 SGHVS, CDR2 FNYEAQ. Trimming took 0 bases from V and 5 from J, leaving 11 bases between them.

This clonotype was counted between two and nine times. The CDR3 region is CASSLPGTSGPYEQYF. CDR3 bases: TGTGCCAGCAGTTTACCTGGGACTAGCGGTCCCTACGAGCAGTACTTC. The rearrangement uses TRBV27 and TRBJ2-7; 11 bases match TRBD2. The CDR3 has 16 residues. CDR1 is MNHEY and CDR2 is SMNVEV in the germline V gene (reference sequence). Trimming removed 2 bases from V and 2 bases from J; junction bases left unmatched: 5.

This chain uses TRBV6-1 with TRBJ2-2, with no clear D. Trimming pared 6 bases from V and 7 bases from J, leaving 18 bases between. Germline-derived CDR1 and CDR2 are MNHNS and SASEGT. The length of the CDR3 is 15 residues. As DNA, the CDR3 is TGTGCCAGCAGGTCGTCGACGAATGTGTTCGGGGAGCTGTTTTTT. Its translation is CASRSSTNVFGELFF.

This clonotype appeared a few times. The chain couples TRBV4-1 to TRBJ2-5; 12 bases agree with TRBD2. CDR3 length: 15 amino acids. Germline V gene lookup returns CDR1 MGHRA and CDR2 YSYEKL. Trimming at V came to 4 bases and at J to 6 bases, leaving 6 bases not matched to a gene. In DNA, the CDR3 is TGCGCCAGCAGCCCCCTAGCGGGAGGGCCACAGACCCAGTACTTC. This sequence encodes CASSPLAGGPQTQYF.

The rearrangement joins TRBV10-3 to TRBJ2-5; the D is unclear. This CDR3 region has 11 residues. Trimming removed 3 bases from V and 7 bases from J, with 6 bases in between. Germline CDR1 ENHRY, CDR2 SYGVKD. The CDR3 here is CAISDSGTQYF. The CDR3 DNA reads as TGTGCCATCAGTGACTCAGGGACCCAGTACTTC.

This clonotype has a count of ten or more. The chain carries TRBV7-2 and TRBJ2-7, with 10 bases matching TRBD2. Germline V gene sequence: CDR1 SGHTA, CDR2 FQGNSA. V trimming: 8 bases; J trimming: 3 bases; junction bases outside the gene matches: 13. CDR3 length: 16 residues. CDR3 bases: TGTGCCAGCGGCTCCCTAAGCGGGAGGGCTCGCTACGAGCAGTACTTC. The encoded protein is CASGSLSGRARYEQYF.

This clonotype was picked up many times. V is TRBV5-6 and J is TRBJ2-5, with 9 positions matching TRBD1. J gave up 4 bases and V 4 bases, and 14 bases lay outside the gene matches. Germline loops: CDR1 SGHDT, CDR2 YYEEEE. The CDR3 length is 17 residues. The CDR3 region has the DNA TGTGCCAGCAGCCGACCGGACAGGGGCCTACTAGTAGAGACCCAGTACTTC. Amino acid sequence: CASSRPDRGLLVETQYF.

The rearrangement links TRBV7-2 to TRBJ2-1, with TRBD2 matching over 9 bases. CDR3 size: 15 residues. CDR1 and CDR2 from the germline V gene are SGHTA and FQGNSA. After removal of 5 bases from V and 5 bases from J, the junction contained 7 bases not matched to a gene. The CDR3 coding sequence is TGTGCCAGCAGCATTAGCGGGAGTTGGGACAATGAGCAGTTCTTC. The encoded protein is CASSISGSWDNEQFF.

This clonotype was seen more than once but under ten times. This sequence joins TRBV9 and TRBJ2-2; D is perhaps TRBD1 or TRBD2 (5 bases each). The CDR3 consists of 13 residues. Trimming removed 9 bases from V and 0 bases from J, with 9 bases in between. Germline V gene lookup returns CDR1 SGDLS and CDR2 YYNGEE. In DNA, the CDR3 is TGTGCCACGGGGCCCCCGAACACCGGGGAGCTGTTTTTT. The encoded protein is CATGPPNTGELFF.

J is TRBJ2-1 and V is TRBV6-2 or TRBV6-3; 10 nucleotides align to TRBD2. The germline CDR1 and CDR2 sequences are MNHEY and SVGEGT. J lost 4 bases, V lost 2 bases, and 11 bases had no gene match. The CDR3 sequence is 18 residues long. The CDR3 region has the DNA TGTGCCAGCAGTTACCCGGGACTAGCGACTCTCCTTTACAATGAGCAGTTCTTC. It specifies CASSYPGLATLLYNEQFF.

The DNA of the CDR3 is TGTGCCAGCAGCTTAAGAGCGGGGGCTACTAATGAAAAACTGTTTTTT. Its translation is CASSLRAGATNEKLFF. The chain joins TRBV7-2 to TRBJ1-4; D might be TRBD1 (6 bases). Germline V lookup: CDR1 SGHTA, CDR2 FQGNSA. The CDR3 is 16 amino acids. Trimming took 2 bases from V and 2 from J, leaving 12 bases between them.

V and J are TRBV6-1 and TRBJ1-5; D perhaps matches TRBD1 (6 bases). The germline V and J ends were trimmed by 2 bases and 7 bases, with 15 bases remaining between them. CDR3 length: 15 amino acids. The germline V gene has CDR1 MNHNS and CDR2 SASEGT. The CDR3 region is CASSETAQGRQPQHF. CDR3 sequence (DNA): TGTGCCAGCAGTGAAACGGCACAGGGCAGGCAGCCCCAGCATTTT.

This clonotype has ten or more counts. The chain employs TRBV2 and TRBJ1-5; D might be TRBD1 (5 bases). CDR3 length: 14 amino acids. CDR1 is SNHLY and CDR2 is FYNNEI in the germline V gene. V lost 8 bases to trimming and J lost 3 bases, with 14 bases between them. The DNA for the CDR3 is TGTGCCAGCGCGGGGGGGGTCCCCAATCAGCCCCAGCATTTT. Protein product: CASAGGVPNQPQHF. Complete variable domain (other parts from reference TRBV2 and TRBJ1-5): EPEVTQTPSHQVTQMGQEVILRCVPISNHLYFYWYRQILGQKVEFLVSFYNNEISEKSEIFDDQFSVERPDGSNFTLKIRSTKLEDSAMYFCASAGGVPNQPQHFGDGTRLSIL.

This clonotype was detected many times. V is TRBV5-4 and J is TRBJ2-3, with TRBD2 matching 9 bases. Trimming cost V 4 bases and J 3 bases; bases outside gene matches: 6. This CDR3 comprises 15 residues. CDR1 and CDR2 from the germline V gene are SGHNT and YYREEE (reference sequence). The CDR3 here is CASSPQSGGTDTQYF. The DNA of the CDR3 is TGTGCCAGCAGCCCTCAGAGCGGGGGGACAGATACGCAGTATTTT.

This clonotype was picked up many times. This sequence joins TRBV7-6 and TRBJ2-7; 9 nucleotides agree with TRBD1. Germline values: CDR1 SGHVS, CDR2 FNYEAQ. This CDR3 is built from 15 residues. J gave up 5 bases and V 1 base, and 6 bases lay outside the gene matches. CDR3 amino acids: CASSLGRDRADEQYF. The CDR3, as DNA: TGTGCCAGCAGCTTAGGCCGGGACAGGGCCGACGAGCAGTACTTC.

This clonotype was seen repeatedly, ten times or more. This chain links TRBV2 with TRBJ2-3, with D unresolved. This CDR3 has 14 amino acids. The V end lost 3 bases, the J end lost 2 bases, and 9 bases lay between the germline ends. The germline V gene has CDR1 SNHLY and CDR2 FYNNEI. The CDR3 sequence: CASSESQTTDTQYF. CDR3 nucleotides: TGTGCCAGCAGTGAGTCTCAGACCACAGATACGCAGTATTTT.

This clonotype was counted only a few times. The chain links TRBV13 to TRBJ1-2, with TRBD1 identical over 8 bases. The CDR3 has 16 residues. Germline-derived CDR1 and CDR2 are PRHDT and FYEKMQ (reference sequence). Unmatched junction bases numbered 8, after V lost 5 bases and J lost 0 bases. As DNA, the CDR3 is TGTGCCAGCAGCCCTCCCACGACAGGGGCTAACTATGGCTACACCTTC. It translates to CASSPPTTGANYGYTF.

Many counts were recorded for this clonotype. The rearrangement uses TRBV7-2 and TRBJ1-5, with 8 bases aligning to TRBD1. CDR1 and CDR2 from the germline V gene are SGHTA and FQGNSA. The CDR3 runs 16 residues. The trim removed 5 bases at V and 6 bases at J, leaving 12 bases unmatched. The CDR3 DNA reads as TGTGCCAGCAGCAAACGGACAGGGATTAGTAGTCAGCCCCAGCATTTT. Its protein is CASSKRTGISSQPQHF.

This clonotype was seen many times. The J gene is TRBJ2-7, the V gene TRBV7-8, with D unclear. CDR1 SGHVS and CDR2 FQNEAQ come from the germline V gene. V was trimmed by 1 base and J by 5 bases, leaving 6 bases between them. This CDR3 is built from 12 residues. The CDR3 spells CASSLGSNEQYF. CDR3 bases: TGTGCCAGCAGCTTAGGGAGTAACGAGCAGTACTTC.

This sequence joins TRBV24-1 and TRBJ2-2; D possibly corresponds to TRBD2 (7 bases). Trimming removed 3 bases from V and 0 bases from J, with 13 bases in between. This CDR3 contains 17 residues. The germline CDR1 and CDR2 sequences are KGHDR and SFDVKD. CDR3 nucleotides: TGTGCCACCAGTGATCCCCCGGGGGGCGCGAACACCGGGGAGCTGTTTTTT. Protein: CATSDPPGGANTGELFF.

Turning to this clonotype: This may come from a read error, since a much larger clone is one base off. This chain connects TRBV28 to TRBJ2-7; D is undetermined. CDR1 and CDR2 (germline): MDHEN, SYDVKM. The CDR3 spans 13 residues. Trimming took 10 bases from V and 2 from J, leaving 15 bases between them. The CDR3 sequence: CANISDRPYEQYF. The CDR3 region has the DNA TGTGCCAACATTTCGGACCGGCCCTACGAGCAGTACTTC. Variable domain in full (rest from reference TRBV28 and TRBJ2-7): DVKVTQSSRYLVKRTGEKVFLECVQDMDHENMFWYRQDPGLGLRLIYFSYDVKMKEKGDIPEGYSVSREKKERFSLILESASTNQTSMYLCANISDRPYEQYFGPGTRLTVT.

The chain recombines TRBV14 with TRBJ2-5; no clear D gene. Germline V gives CDR1 SGHDN, CDR2 FVKESK. Deletions cut 0 bases from V and 12 bases from J, with 11 bases between. The CDR3 extends over 12 amino acids. CDR3 region: CASSQDRRPEYF. CDR3 in DNA: TGTGCCAGCAGCCAAGATCGACGTCCGGAGTACTTC.

This clonotype was recorded at least ten times. V gene TRBV28 combines with J gene TRBJ1-1, with D perhaps TRBD1 (5 bases). CDR1 is MDHEN and CDR2 is SYDVKM in the germline V gene. The length of the CDR3 is 16 residues. Trimming removed 8 bases from V and 1 base from J, with 20 bases in between. The CDR3 bases are TGTGCCAGCTTCTCTCTAGCGGGGGGGGGGAACACTGAAGCTTTCTTT. Its protein is CASFSLAGGGNTEAFF.

In its sample, this clonotype was seen many times. This sequence joins TRBV5-1 and TRBJ2-3; 9 bases fit TRBD2. Germline lookup yields CDR1 SGHRS and CDR2 YFSETQ. Trimming removed 2 bases from V and 5 bases from J; junction bases left unmatched: 9. The CDR3 sequence is 16 residues long. The CDR3 DNA reads TGCGCCAGCAGCTTCAGGCAAGCGGGAGGCATAGATACGCAGTATTTT. Translating it yields CASSFRQAGGIDTQYF.

CDR3 region: CASSQVGSGSSNEQFF. CDR3 in DNA: TGCGCCAGCAGCCAAGTTGGTAGCGGGAGCTCGAATGAGCAGTTCTTC. V and J are TRBV4-1 and TRBJ2-1; 9 bases match TRBD2. Germline V lookup: CDR1 MGHRA, CDR2 YSYEKL. V was pared by 1 base and J by 7 bases, with 8 bases of the junction left unmatched. The length of the CDR3 is 16 residues.

This chain connects TRBV5-4 to TRBJ1-2; 9 bases match TRBD1. The trim removed 4 bases at V and 8 bases at J, leaving 12 bases unmatched. The length of the CDR3 is 15 residues. Per germline, CDR1 SGHNT and CDR2 YYREEE (reference sequence). The CDR3 here is CASSTPTGGAGGYTF. DNA for the CDR3: TGTGCCAGCAGCACACCCACAGGGGGCGCGGGAGGCTACACCTTC.

This chain links TRBV24-1 with TRBJ1-1; D is uncertain. V was clipped by 5 bases and J by 1 base, with 7 bases between them. From germline, CDR1 is KGHDR and CDR2 SFDVKD. The CDR3 consists of 13 residues. CDR3 coding DNA: TGTGCCACCAGTGCCCTCGGGAACACTGAAGCTTTCTTT. Its protein is CATSALGNTEAFF.

In its sample, this clonotype was seen many times. V usage is TRBV11-2 and J usage is TRBJ2-1; 15 bases match TRBD2. Germline V lookup: CDR1 SGHAT, CDR2 FQNNGV. This CDR3 comprises 17 residues. V gave up 3 bases and J gave up 2 bases; unmatched junction bases: 2. CDR3 region: CASSFGTSGGTYNEQFF. In DNA, the CDR3 is TGTGCCAGCAGCTTCGGGACTAGCGGGGGGACCTACAATGAGCAGTTCTTC.